This T cell receptor (beta chain) was sequenced in a study of human T cells and chemical hapten exposure. Across the study: The study patch tested 0.01% DPC on the upper back and read results at 6 days.

Time point reported: patch test 1, 2 weeks after DPC sensitization. As to treatment: therapeutic diphenylcyclopropenone sensitization with weekly scalp DPC. Patches went on only after blood had been drawn each time. Notes on this clonotype: The antigen is undetermined.

TCRdb called the RACE reads again in MiXCR, with one record for every CDR3 protein. This sample has approximately 110,000 distinct CDR3 sequences, with approximately 11% found just once. Study-level findings and limits: Counts of expanded TCRs (at PT1) showed a positive correlation with patch test score.

Germline V gene lookup returns CDR1 MNHEY and CDR2 SVGEGT. The CDR3 sequence is 14 residues long. The germline V and J ends were trimmed by 4 bases and 8 bases, with 15 bases remaining between them. This sequence was found in a woman aged 40 to 49 with alopecia areata. Some clones in this sample may be carry-over from other donors' samples. The specimen was whole blood, collected in connection with sensitization to the hapten diphenylcyclopropenone (DPC). The V call is TRBV6-2 or TRBV6-3, the J call TRBJ2-1, with D unclear. In nucleotides, the CDR3 is TGTGCCAGCAGTTTGGCGGACCCCCGGGATGAGCAGTTCTTC. This translates into CASSLADPRDEQFF.